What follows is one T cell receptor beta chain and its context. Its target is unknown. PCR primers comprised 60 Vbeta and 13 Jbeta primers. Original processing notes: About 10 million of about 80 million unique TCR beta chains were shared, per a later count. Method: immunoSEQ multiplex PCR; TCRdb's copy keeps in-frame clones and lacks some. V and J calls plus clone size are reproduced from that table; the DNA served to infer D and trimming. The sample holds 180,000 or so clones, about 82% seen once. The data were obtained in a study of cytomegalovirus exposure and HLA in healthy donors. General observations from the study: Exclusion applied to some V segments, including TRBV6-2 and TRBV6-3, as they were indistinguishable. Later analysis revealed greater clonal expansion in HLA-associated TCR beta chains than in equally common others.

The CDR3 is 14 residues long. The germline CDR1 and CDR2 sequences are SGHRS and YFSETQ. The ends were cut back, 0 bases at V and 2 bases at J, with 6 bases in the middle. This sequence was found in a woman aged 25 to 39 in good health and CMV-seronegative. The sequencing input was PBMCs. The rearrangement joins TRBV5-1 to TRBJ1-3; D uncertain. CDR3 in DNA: TGCGCCAGCAGCTTGGACCAGGCTGGAAACACCATATATTTT. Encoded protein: CASSLDQAGNTIYF.